The 30 T cell receptor beta chains listed next were all sequenced from one sample in a study of cytomegalovirus exposure and HLA in healthy donors. Here immunoSEQ multiplex PCR was the method, and the copy in TCRdb shows in-frame clones only, minus some. Here the sample spans more than 85,000 clones, about 92% being singletons. The specimen was PBMCs. These receptors were collected from a woman aged 18-29 years in good health and CMV-seronegative.

V is TRBV4-2 and J is TRBJ2-7, with D maybe TRBD2 (6 bases). Germline CDR1 reads LGHNA; CDR2 reads YNFKEQ. The CDR3 is 16 residues long. The V end lost 2 bases, the J end lost 5 bases, and 19 bases lay between the germline ends. CDR3 protein: CASSQSLAPYIHEQYF. In nucleotides, the CDR3 is TGTGCCAGCAGCCAAAGTCTAGCGCCTTACATCCACGAGCAGTACTTC.

The count of this clone is one. The genes are TRBV28 and TRBJ1-6; D may be TRBD1 (6 bases). Germline lookup yields CDR1 MDHEN and CDR2 SYDVKM. There are 15 residues in the CDR3. V shed 5 bases and J shed 6 bases, with 14 bases lying between them. The CDR3 DNA sequence: TGTGCCAGCAGTCCCCCTTTGGGGGCTAATTCACCCCTCCACTTT. It codes for CASSPPLGANSPLHF.

The table lists this clone with a count of one. The rearrangement joins TRBV30 to TRBJ2-3; 14 nucleotides align to TRBD2. The CDR3 runs to 17 residues. V was clipped by 3 bases and J by 5 bases; unmatched bases: 10. The germline gives CDR1 GTSNPN, CDR2 SVGIG (reference sequence). CDR3 sequence reads: CAWRPQTGTSGRDTQYF. CDR3 sequence (DNA): TGTGCCTGGAGGCCTCAAACCGGGACTAGCGGGAGAGATACGCAGTATTTT.

The chain joins TRBV6-6 to TRBJ1-6; 8 positions match TRBD1. V was clipped by 8 bases and J by 1 base; unmatched bases: 7. Germline values: CDR1 MNHNY, CDR2 SVGAGI (reference sequence). The CDR3 has 16 residues. CDR3 amino acids: CASGPNRGSYNSPLHF. The CDR3 DNA reads TGTGCCAGCGGACCGAACAGGGGGTCCTATAATTCACCCCTCCACTTT.

The chain recombines TRBV13 with TRBJ2-3, with 12 bases that match TRBD1. In germline, CDR1 is PRHDT, CDR2 FYEKMQ (reference sequence). The CDR3 is 19 residues long. J was trimmed by 2 bases and V by 0 bases; bases with no gene match: 9. CDR3 sequence reads: CASSLGGTGGFGHTDTQYF. The CDR3 DNA follows: TGTGCCAGCAGCTTAGGGGGGACAGGGGGCTTCGGTCACACAGATACGCAGTATTTT.

This chain connects TRBV7-9 to TRBJ2-3; 9 nucleotides agree with TRBD2. The CDR3 is 15 amino acids. Germline V gene lookup returns CDR1 SEHNR and CDR2 FQNEAQ (reference sequence). The V gene end was trimmed by 5 bases and the J gene end by 0 bases; junction bases not matched to a gene: 3. The DNA for the CDR3 is TGTGCCAGCAGCACCCTAGCGGGAAGCACAGATACGCAGTATTTT. Protein product: CASSTLAGSTDTQYF. The whole variable domain, filled in from reference TRBV7-9 and TRBJ2-3, reads DTGVSQNPRHKITKRGQNVTFRCDPISEHNRLYWYRQTLGQGPEFLTYFQNEAQLEKSRLLSDRFSAERPKGSFSTLEIQRTEQGDSAMYLCASSTLAGSTDTQYFGPGTRLTVL.

This clone appeared a single time. The CDR3 DNA is TGTGCCAGCAGCTTGGGGGCGCGGGGAAACACCATATATTTT. This encodes CASSLGARGNTIYF. The rearrangement links TRBV7-2 to TRBJ1-3; D may be TRBD1 (6 bases). The length of the CDR3 is 14 residues. Per germline, CDR1 SGHTA and CDR2 FQGNSA. Between the trimmed V and J ends, which lost 3 bases and 4 bases, there was a span of 10 bases.

This chain joins TRBV5-6 and TRBJ2-7, with 7 positions matching TRBD2. V dropped 0 bases and J dropped 2; count of bases not matched to a gene: 14. Germline V gene data show CDR1 as SGHDT and CDR2 as YYEEEE. The CDR3 is made up of 18 amino acids. The CDR3 DNA reads TGTGCCAGCAGCTTGGGGGAACTCGGGCGGGGGTTCCCCTACGAGCAGTACTTC. Translating gives CASSLGELGRGFPYEQYF.

The chain employs TRBV4-2 and TRBJ1-1; no firm D call. Germline-derived CDR1 and CDR2 are LGHNA and YNFKEQ. V lost 0 bases to trimming and J lost 4 bases, with 15 bases between them. The CDR3 covers 16 residues. The DNA of the CDR3 is TGTGCCAGCAGCCAAGATAGTGGGGAGGGTAGCACTGAAGCTTTCTTT. Translated: CASSQDSGEGSTEAFF.

This rearrangement joins TRBV7-2 to TRBJ2-1, with 8 bases matching TRBD1. This CDR3 has 16 amino acids. The V gene's germline CDR1 is SGHTA and CDR2 FQGNSA. The V gene end was trimmed by 5 bases and the J gene end by 3 bases; junction bases not matched to a gene: 9. CDR3 DNA sequence: TGTGCCAGCAGCGACCAGGGACAGGTCTACTACAATGAGCAGTTCTTC. Its translation: CASSDQGQVYYNEQFF. Full variable domain (missing parts from reference TRBV7-2 and TRBJ2-1): GAGVSQSPSNKVTEKGKDVELRCDPISGHTALYWYRQSLGQGLEFLIYFQGNSAPDKSGLPSDRFSAERTGGSVSTLTIQRTQQEDSAVYLCASSDQGQVYYNEQFFGPGTRLTVL.

This chain connects TRBV28 to TRBJ2-4; possibly TRBD2 for D (5 bases). The CDR3 loop spans 15 amino acids. With 6 bases removed from V and 0 bases from J, the gap between germline ends came to 12 bases. The V gene's germline CDR1 is MDHEN and CDR2 SYDVKM. The DNA of the CDR3 is TGTGCCAGCAGCCCGACTGGACTAGCCAAAAACATTCAGTACTTC. This translates into CASSPTGLAKNIQYF.

The V call is TRBV4-1, the J call TRBJ1-1, with a possible D match to TRBD1 (6 bases). The ends were cut back, 1 base at V and 5 bases at J, with 11 bases in the middle. The CDR3 runs to 14 residues. Germline loops: CDR1 MGHRA, CDR2 YSYEKL. CDR3 amino acids: CASSQGVGGTEAFF. The CDR3 DNA follows: TGCGCCAGCAGCCAAGGGGTAGGGGGAACTGAAGCTTTCTTT.

The chain carries TRBV6-1 and TRBJ1-5; D might be TRBD1 (6 bases). V was trimmed by 4 bases and J by 4 bases, leaving 14 bases between them. Germline V gene data show CDR1 as MNHNS and CDR2 as SASEGT. The CDR3 contains 15 residues. The DNA for the CDR3 is TGTGCCAGCAGTGTTACGGACAGCAAAAATCAGCCCCAGCATTTT. This gives the protein CASSVTDSKNQPQHF.

The chain employs TRBV18 and TRBJ2-1, with D possibly TRBD2 on 5 matching bases. V shed 6 bases and J shed 8 bases, with 11 bases lying between them. Germline CDR1 KGHSH, CDR2 LQKENI. This CDR3 region has 12 residues. The CDR3 sequence is CASSSDGDEQFF. The CDR3 nucleotides read TGTGCCAGCTCCAGCGACGGGGATGAGCAGTTCTTC.

The chain links TRBV6-4 to TRBJ2-7; 10 bases are shared with TRBD2. J gave up 2 bases and V 5 bases, and 6 bases lay outside the gene matches. Germline V gene data show CDR1 as MRHNA and CDR2 as SNTAGT. The CDR3 is made up of 15 amino acids. CDR3 sequence: CASSLAGGTPYEQYF. The CDR3 DNA is TGTGCCAGCAGTTTAGCGGGGGGAACACCCTACGAGCAGTACTTC.

The rearrangement uses TRBV6-4 and TRBJ1-1; 9 nucleotides agree with TRBD1. V shed 5 bases and J 1 base; nucleotides not matched to a gene: 5. The germline CDR1 and CDR2 sequences are MRHNA and SNTAGT. There are 15 residues in the CDR3. This CDR3 reads CASSYRGQGNTEAFF. CDR3 coding DNA: TGTGCCAGCAGTTACAGGGGACAGGGGAACACTGAAGCTTTCTTT.

Written as DNA, the CDR3 is TGTGCCAGCAGTTTATCGATAGCTGGAGAGACCCAGTACTTC. Its translation is CASSLSIAGETQYF. V usage is TRBV27 and J usage is TRBJ2-5; D remains unclear. In germline, CDR1 is MNHEY, CDR2 SMNVEV (reference sequence). The CDR3 runs 14 residues. The V end was cut by 0 bases, the J end by 4 bases, with 9 bases between.

The chain joins TRBV4-2 to TRBJ2-2, with TRBD2 matching over 10 bases. The CDR3 is made up of 20 amino acids. Trimming at V came to 0 bases and at J to 6 bases, leaving 16 bases not matched to a gene. Germline assignment: CDR1 LGHNA and CDR2 YNFKEQ. For the CDR3, the DNA is TGTGCCAGCAGCCAAGAAGATCCTAGCGGGAGTTGGTTGTGGGCCGGGGAGCTGTTTTTT. Translated: CASSQEDPSGSWLWAGELFF.

V is TRBV28 and J is TRBJ2-7, with TRBD2 matching over 8 bases. J was trimmed by 6 bases and V by 4 bases; bases with no gene match: 11. Germline loops: CDR1 MDHEN, CDR2 SYDVKM. CDR3 size: 15 residues. The CDR3 DNA reads TGTGCCAGCAGTTCTACGGGACTAGGGGCGTCCGAGCAGTACTTC. This sequence encodes CASSSTGLGASEQYF.

The J gene is TRBJ2-5, the V gene TRBV5-1; 9 nucleotides line up with TRBD2. This CDR3 contains 18 residues. Germline V lookup: CDR1 SGHRS, CDR2 YFSETQ. The ends lost 5 bases at V and 5 bases at J; junction bases unmatched: 19. The CDR3 spells CASSMTLLSGLALETQYF. In DNA, the CDR3 is TGCGCCAGCAGTATGACCCTTCTCTCGGGACTAGCCCTGGAGACCCAGTACTTC.

The CDR3 coding sequence is TGTGCCAGCAGTCTATTACAGGGGCGGAACACCGGGGAGCTGTTTTTT. It encodes CASSLLQGRNTGELFF. V usage is TRBV2 and J usage is TRBJ2-2; 7 nucleotides line up with TRBD1. CDR3 size: 16 residues. The V gene's germline CDR1 is SNHLY and CDR2 FYNNEI. V lost 5 bases, J lost 1 base, and 7 bases stayed unmatched.

J is TRBJ1-1 and V is TRBV7-3; 7 nucleotides line up with TRBD1. J lost 4 bases, V lost 2 bases, and 4 bases had no gene match. Germline CDR1 is SGHTA and CDR2 is FQGTGA. CDR3 length equals 14 residues. Written as DNA, the CDR3 is TGTGCCAGCAGCTTAGCGGGACAGTCCACTGAAGCTTTCTTT. This sequence encodes CASSLAGQSTEAFF. Together with reference TRBV7-3 and TRBJ1-1, the CDR3 gives the full variable domain: GAGVSQTPSNKVTEKGKYVELRCDPISGHTALYWYRQSLGQGPEFLIYFQGTGAADDSGLPNDRFFAVRPEGSVSTLKIQRTERGDSAVYLCASSLAGQSTEAFFGQGTRLTVV.

The chain is built from TRBV10-3 and TRBJ1-2, with 12 bases matching TRBD1. CDR1 is ENHRY, CDR2 SYGVKD, per germline. Trimming at V came to 6 bases and at J to 7 bases, leaving 3 bases not matched to a gene. The CDR3 loop spans 13 amino acids. The CDR3 sequence: CAIRGQGAGGYTF. The CDR3 DNA reads TGTGCCATCAGGGGACAGGGGGCTGGTGGCTACACCTTC.

There are a few counts of this clone. CDR3 DNA: TGTGCCAGCAGTTTACGTGTCGGGGAGCAGTTCTTC. Its protein product is CASSLRVGEQFF. This chain links TRBV28 with TRBJ2-1, with D unresolved. CDR1 MDHEN and CDR2 SYDVKM come from the germline V gene. V was cut by 2 bases and J by 10 bases, with 9 bases left in between. The CDR3 is 12 amino acids.

This sequence joins TRBV30 and TRBJ1-2; D possibly corresponds to TRBD1 (6 bases). Looked up from germline, CDR1 is GTSNPN and CDR2 is SVGIG (reference sequence). The CDR3 contains 13 residues. V was cut by 3 bases and J by 4 bases, with 12 bases left in between. The CDR3: CAWRTDRPYGYTF. CDR3 DNA: TGTGCCTGGAGGACCGACAGGCCCTATGGCTACACCTTC.

This chain links TRBV19 with TRBJ2-4; 7 bases align to TRBD2. The germline V gene has CDR1 LNHDA and CDR2 SQIVND (reference sequence). The CDR3 runs 19 residues. V trimming: 3 bases; J trimming: 1 base; junction bases outside the gene matches: 15. This CDR3 is CASSIRIPPAGLAKNIQYF. Written as DNA, the CDR3 is TGTGCCAGTAGTATCAGAATCCCGCCAGCGGGGCTGGCCAAAAACATTCAGTACTTC.

A note on this clone: One end of the junction varies from germline; a read error may be responsible. The gene calls are TRBV7-8 and TRBJ1-1; a possible D gene is TRBD1 (6 bases). CDR1 is SGHVS, CDR2 FQNEAQ, per germline. The CDR3 extends over 14 amino acids. The CDR3 region has the DNA TGTGCCAGCAGCTTAGACCGGACAGCTAGTGAACCTTTCTTT. This sequence encodes CASSLDRTASEPFF. The entire variable domain, with the rest obtained from reference TRBV7-8 and TRBJ1-1, is as follows: GAGVSQSPRYKVAKRGQDVALRCDPISGHVSLFWYQQALGQGPEFLTYFQNEAQLDKSGLPSDRFFAERPEGSVSTLKIQRTQQEDSAVYLCASSLDRTASEPFFGQGTRLTVV.

The genes are TRBV4-1 and TRBJ2-1; D unclear. V shed 0 bases and J shed 9 bases, with 3 bases lying between them. The CDR3 is made up of 11 amino acids. CDR1 is MGHRA and CDR2 is YSYEKL in the germline V gene. The CDR3 is CASSQDSEQFF. DNA of the CDR3: TGCGCCAGCAGCCAAGACTCTGAGCAGTTCTTC.

The chain is built from TRBV2 and TRBJ2-1, with 7 bases fitting TRBD2. The trim removed 4 bases at V and 12 bases at J, leaving 12 bases unmatched. Germline V gene lookup returns CDR1 SNHLY and CDR2 FYNNEI. This CDR3 contains 14 residues. DNA of the CDR3: TGTGCCAGCAGTGTGGTAGCGGGTGGCCCAGGGCAGTTCTTC. It encodes CASSVVAGGPGQFF.

The J gene is TRBJ2-6, the V gene TRBV5-1, with 8 bases fitting TRBD2. Trimming at V came to 3 bases and at J to 1 base, leaving 6 bases not matched to a gene. CDR1 and CDR2 from the germline V gene are SGHRS and YFSETQ. The CDR3 extends over 17 amino acids. The DNA of the CDR3 is TGCGCCAGCAGCTACGGCGGGGGGCCTTCTGGGGCCAACGTCCTGACTTTC. It specifies CASSYGGGPSGANVLTF.